This passage covers 24 T cell receptor beta chains from one sample sequenced in a study of T cell repertoires in cytomegalovirus infection. Via MiXCR, TCRdb re-called the reads, giving one row per CDR3 protein. The sample comprises about 180,000 distinct CDR3 sequences, around 14% of which are singletons, and 25% to 30% rests with the top ten. Sequencing was performed on PBMCs. Receptors originate from a human donor in good health (CMV status not recorded). Some clones in this sample may be carry-over from other donors' samples.

This chain joins TRBV12-3 or TRBV12-4 and TRBJ1-1; D perhaps matches TRBD1 (6 bases). The CDR3 totals 17 residues. Trimming removed 6 bases from V and 3 bases from J, with 23 bases in between. CDR3: CASSLKLQGAMYTEAFF. For the CDR3, the DNA is TGTGCCAGCAGCTTGAAGCTACAGGGTGCCATGTACACTGAAGCTTTCTTT.

As concerns this clonotype: It may be a read error: a sequence one base away is much more abundant. The genes are TRBV29-1 and TRBJ2-3; no definite D call. CDR3 length: 14 residues. Trimming stripped 6 bases from V and 0 bases from J, with 13 bases between. Germline values: CDR1 SQVTM, CDR2 ANQGSEA. Here the CDR3 DNA reads TGCAGCGTGGGAAGCAGGCTAAGCACAGATACGCAGTATTTT. It codes for CSVGSRLSTDTQYF.

The rearrangement uses TRBV10-2 and TRBJ2-3; the match to TRBD2 covers 7 bases. The CDR3 loop spans 14 amino acids. Trimming took 6 bases from V and 1 from J; bases not matched to a gene: 4. CDR1 WSHSY and CDR2 SAAADI come from the germline V gene. CDR3 sequence: CASRDLAGTDTQYF. The CDR3 region has the DNA TGCGCCAGCAGGGACCTAGCGGGCACAGATACGCAGTATTTT.

This chain links TRBV6-2 or TRBV6-3 with TRBJ1-5; 11 positions agree with TRBD1. The CDR3 totals 14 residues. Germline values: CDR1 MNHEY, CDR2 SVGEGT. The V gene end was trimmed by 7 bases and the J gene end by 4 bases; junction bases not matched to a gene: 3. CDR3 DNA sequence: TGTGCCAGCAAGGGACAGGGGGGGAATCAGCCCCAGCATTTT. As protein: CASKGQGGNQPQHF.

This clonotype appeared many times. The CDR3 sequence is CASSLHGNQPQHF. CDR3 DNA sequence: TGTGCCAGCAGTTTACACGGCAATCAGCCCCAGCATTTT. The chain uses TRBV28 and TRBJ1-5; no firm D call. Deletions cut 2 bases from V and 2 bases from J, with 4 bases between. The CDR3 totals 13 residues. Germline CDR1 is MDHEN and CDR2 is SYDVKM.

This clonotype has a handful of counts. The DNA of the CDR3 is TGCAGCGTTGAAGTTGCGGGGTTAACCTACAATGAGCAGTTCTTC. It specifies CSVEVAGLTYNEQFF. The gene calls are TRBV29-1 and TRBJ2-1; perhaps TRBD2 as D (6 bases). CDR1 SQVTM and CDR2 ANQGSEA come from the germline V gene. CDR3 length: 15 residues. Deletions cut 1 base from V and 2 bases from J, with 12 bases between.

This clonotype was seen many times. CDR3 nucleotides: TGTGCCAGCAGCCCCGTGCGCACAGATACGCAGTATTTT. Residues: CASSPVRTDTQYF. The J gene is TRBJ2-3, the V gene TRBV7-9; D gene uncertain. In germline, CDR1 is SEHNR, CDR2 FQNEAQ (reference sequence). The V end was cut by 5 bases, the J end by 1 base, with 7 bases between. CDR3 length equals 13 residues.

This clonotype was observed a handful of times. This chain connects TRBV12-5 to TRBJ1-3; the D gene is possibly TRBD1 (5 bases). The germline CDR1 and CDR2 sequences are LGHNT and FRNRAP. This CDR3 is 14 amino acids long. Trimming cost V 6 bases and J 0 bases, with 9 bases left between them. The CDR3 nucleotides read TGTGCTAGTGGGACAGACAACTCTGGAAACACCATATATTTT. This codes for CASGTDNSGNTIYF.

The chain employs TRBV29-1 and TRBJ1-2, with D unresolved. The CDR3 loop spans 12 amino acids. Germline CDR1 reads SQVTM; CDR2 reads ANQGSEA. Trimming cost V 0 bases and J 11 bases, with 13 bases left between them. CDR3 in DNA: TGCAGCGTTGAAGACTCGGCCAGCCTTTACACCTTC. This codes for CSVEDSASLYTF.

V and J are TRBV19 and TRBJ1-1, with no clear D. Trimming took off 5 bases at V and 3 bases at J, with 16 bases between the two ends. Germline V gene data show CDR1 as LNHDA and CDR2 as SQIVND (reference sequence). The CDR3 spans 15 residues. The CDR3 reads CASSLSLLRDTEAFF. CDR3 bases: TGTGCCAGTAGTCTCAGCTTACTAAGGGACACTGAAGCTTTCTTT.

The sample holds a few counts of this clonotype. V gene TRBV28 combines with J gene TRBJ1-6; D not certain. CDR1 is MDHEN, CDR2 SYDVKM, per germline. The CDR3 loop spans 13 amino acids. V lost 6 bases and J 14 bases, leaving 17 bases between the germline ends. For the CDR3, the DNA is TGTGCCAGCAGCCAAATGACCGCTGGGACCCTCCACTTT. This sequence encodes CASSQMTAGTLHF.

At least ten counts were recorded for this clonotype. The V and J genes are TRBV7-2 and TRBJ1-3; D is unresolved. V lost 0 bases to trimming and J lost 4 bases, with 7 bases between them. This CDR3 has 14 amino acids. CDR1 and CDR2 (germline): SGHTA, FQGNSA. The CDR3 sequence: CASSLATPGNTIYF. Here the CDR3 DNA reads TGTGCCAGCAGCTTAGCGACACCAGGAAACACCATATATTTT.

The chain couples TRBV12-3 or TRBV12-4 to TRBJ1-2, with D tentatively TRBD1 (6 bases). The CDR3 sequence is 13 residues long. Trimming removed 2 bases from V and 7 bases from J, with 11 bases in between. The CDR3 loop is CASSLRTAGGYTF. The DNA of the CDR3 is TGTGCCAGCAGTTTACGGACAGCGGGTGGCTACACCTTC.

This clonotype appeared a few times. This chain connects TRBV29-1 to TRBJ1-4, with 11 bases fitting TRBD1. The CDR3 covers 15 residues. CDR1 is SQVTM, CDR2 ANQGSEA, per germline. The trim removed 6 bases at V and 4 bases at J, leaving 7 bases unmatched. CDR3 coding DNA: TGCAGCGTCTCGGACAGGGGGCGCGGTAATGAAAAACTGTTTTTT. The encoded protein is CSVSDRGRGNEKLFF. The whole variable domain, filled in from reference TRBV29-1 and TRBJ1-4, reads SAVISQKPSRDICQRGTSLTIQCQVDSQVTMMFWYRQQPGQSLTLIATANQGSEATYESGFVIDKFPISRPNLTFSTLTVSNMSPEDSSIYLCSVSDRGRGNEKLFFGSGTQLSVL.

This clonotype was observed a few times. The J gene is TRBJ1-2, the V gene TRBV29-1; tentatively, D is TRBD1 (6 bases). Trimming shortened V by 1 base and J by 8 bases, and 11 bases separated the two germline ends. The CDR3 runs 12 residues. From germline, CDR1 is SQVTM and CDR2 ANQGSEA. The CDR3 here is CSVEGTVWGYTF. The DNA of the CDR3 is TGCAGCGTTGAAGGGACAGTTTGGGGCTACACCTTC.

In this sample, this clonotype turned up many times. J is TRBJ2-3 and V is TRBV12-3 or TRBV12-4; D might be TRBD1 (5 bases). Between the trimmed V and J ends, which lost 6 bases and 3 bases, there was a span of 10 bases. This CDR3 is 13 amino acids long. This chain's CDR3 is CASSPDRTDTQYF. CDR3 bases: TGTGCCAGCAGCCCTGACAGAACAGATACGCAGTATTTT.

This clonotype appeared a few times. V gene TRBV25-1 combines with J gene TRBJ2-6; 7 nucleotides agree with TRBD2. The CDR3 covers 16 residues. Germline V gene sequence: CDR1 MGHDK, CDR2 SYGVNS. J gave up 2 bases and V 5 bases, and 6 bases lay outside the gene matches. CDR3 DNA sequence: TGTGCCAGCAGTCCCTTACGGGGGGCTGGGGCCAACGTCCTGACTTTC. This encodes CASSPLRGAGANVLTF.

This clonotype was counted at least ten times. This chain connects TRBV7-3 to TRBJ1-2; possible D gene TRBD1, 6 bases. V was pared by 5 bases and J by 4 bases, with 14 bases between. Germline assignment: CDR1 SGHTA and CDR2 FQGTGA. The CDR3 has 14 residues. The CDR3: CASSLTGKGYGYTF. CDR3 nucleotides: TGTGCCAGCAGCCTCACAGGGAAAGGCTATGGCTACACCTTC.

The chain is built from TRBV7-9 and TRBJ2-7, with D maybe TRBD1 (5 bases). Trimming stripped 3 bases from V and 4 bases from J, with 10 bases between. Germline CDR1 and CDR2: SEHNR and FQNEAQ (reference sequence). The CDR3 consists of 13 residues. CDR3 coding DNA: TGTGCCAGCAGCTTTTCCAGGGAATACGAGCAGTACTTC. Residues: CASSFSREYEQYF. Full variable domain (outside the CDR3, taken from reference TRBV7-9 and TRBJ2-7): DTGVSQNPRHKITKRGQNVTFRCDPISEHNRLYWYRQTLGQGPEFLTYFQNEAQLEKSRLLSDRFSAERPKGSFSTLEIQRTEQGDSAMYLCASSFSREYEQYFGPGTRLTVT.

This clonotype was counted ten times or more. The V gene is TRBV11-3, the J gene TRBJ2-1; 8 bases align to TRBD1. CDR1 and CDR2 (germline): SGHNT, YENEEA. Trimming cost V 5 bases and J 7 bases; bases outside gene matches: 7. The CDR3 consists of 14 residues. The CDR3 DNA sequence: TGTGCCAGCAGCCCGGGGACAGGTAGGAATGAGCAGTTCTTC. Its translation is CASSPGTGRNEQFF.

This clonotype was observed a handful of times. The CDR3 DNA reads as TGCAGCGTTGGGGCTCCCTGGACAGGGGGAGCGAATGGCTACACCTTC. Amino acid sequence: CSVGAPWTGGANGYTF. V usage is TRBV29-1 and J usage is TRBJ1-2; 10 positions agree with TRBD1. Per the germline V gene, CDR1 is SQVTM and CDR2 is ANQGSEA. V lost 4 bases to trimming and J lost 6 bases; unmatched junction nucleotides: 14. The CDR3 totals 16 residues.

This clonotype turned up a few times. The chain has TRBV12-5 and TRBJ2-7; no clear D. V was trimmed by 7 bases and J by 2 bases, leaving 12 bases between them. The CDR3 is 13 amino acids. Germline V gene data show CDR1 as LGHNT and CDR2 as FRNRAP. The CDR3 reads CASAPGFTYEQYF. CDR3 in DNA: TGTGCTAGTGCCCCCGGGTTTACCTACGAGCAGTACTTC.

This clonotype was counted a single time. The conserved closing phenylalanine or tryptophan is absent in this CDR3, likely reflecting a read error. The gene calls are TRBV10-3 and TRBJ2-7; D remains unclear. V was cut by 6 bases and J by 1 base, with 10 bases left in between. The CDR3 spans 13 residues. CDR1 and CDR2 (germline): ENHRY, SYGVKD. The CDR3 DNA is TGTGCCATCAGGACCCCCAGGTCCTACGAGCAGTACCTC. This translates into CAIRTPRSYEQYL.

This clonotype appeared many times. One junction end does not reproduce the germline sequence, and a read error may be involved. This chain joins TRBV11-2 and TRBJ1-1; D is uncertain. The CDR3 runs 12 residues. The germline V gene encodes CDR1 SGHAT and CDR2 FQNNGV. The CDR3 region is CASSLDGTEAFF. CDR3 sequence (DNA): TGTGCCAGCAGTTTAGATGGGACTGAAGCTTTCTTT.